The source of this T cell receptor (beta chain) is a study of spatial heterogeneity in lung cancer (dated by TCRdb to the late 2010s). Study-wide context: Beta-chain transcripts were consistently detected in greater numbers than alpha-chain transcripts, which likely reflected higher beta-chain transcript abundance. At surgery, about 210 tumor regions, around 65 matched nontumor lung samples and 56 PBMC samples were TCR-sequenced for both alpha and beta chains. The study linked features of the TCR repertoire to counts of nonsynonymous mutations, which were determined by whole-exome sequencing of tumor tissue. TCR alpha and beta repertoires were quantitatively compared across multiple tumor regions, matched nontumor lung and blood in non-small cell lung cancer. In the raw uncorrected reads, each unique combination of TCR and UMI appeared more than ten times on average.

Summary of the overall study and its limitations: Confirming at a functional level the hypothesis that regional TCRs recognize regional mutations was considered to require additional single-cell paired TCR alpha and beta sequencing. Ubiquitous expanded tumor TCRs were found in blood more often at tumor resection than at routine follow-up.

Interpreted using the paper, the time point label stands for: sample taken at primary tumor resection. TCR sequencing used whole RNA extracted from tumor and nontumor lung tissue, or from cryopreserved PBMC samples, without cell sorting. Samples were obtained from around 72 patients with early-stage, untreated non-small cell lung cancer from the lung TRACERx cohort. Only patients for whom sufficient RNA was available from at least two tumor regions were selected for TCR sequencing. Between the V and J ends, shortened by 1 base and 0 bases respectively, the junction contains 6 bases. The CDR3 spans 14 residues, from the cysteine through the phenylalanine. Left in the record is the CDR3 DNA by itself, 42 bases read in frame from the first base. Libraries were made using 5' RACE. For sequencing, a NextSeq 500 was employed. To allow correction of PCR and sequencing errors, the TCR library protocol tagged every TCR cDNA molecule with a unique molecular identifier. In the original analysis: TCR identification, UMI-based error correction and CDR3 extraction were all carried out with Decombinator tools. Expanded TCRs were defined as those above a frequency of 2 per 1,000, corresponding to the top 1% of the tumor frequency distribution. Rényi diversity was computed with the R vegan package after subsampling each repertoire 100 times to 5,000 TCRs. CDR3 similarity networks were built from amino acid triplet string-kernel similarity, connecting CDR3s with pairwise similarity above 0.82. The public reads were reprocessed in TCRdb via fastp at Q25 and MiXCR, keeping in-frame beta chains. Rows are unified per CDR3 protein, each entry keeping the most common DNA and genes. These V and J calls are TCRdb output, not the study's own analysis. Across this sample there are 45,000 or so distinct CDR3 sequences, with about 7.4% seen only once. 13% of the sample is in the top ten clones.

This clonotype occurred many times. No cognate antigen has been identified for it. Base qualities were left out, and no much larger clone turns up one base away. Source: PBMCs, taken at surgery. The sequence is built from TRBV12-3 or TRBV12-4 and TRBJ1-1; there is no confident call for the D gene. The clonotype was recovered from a female donor with early-stage non-small cell lung cancer. The CDR3 is CASSLGRMNTEAFF. The nucleotide sequence reads TGTGCCAGCAGTTTAGGACGGATGAACACTGAAGCTTTCTTT.